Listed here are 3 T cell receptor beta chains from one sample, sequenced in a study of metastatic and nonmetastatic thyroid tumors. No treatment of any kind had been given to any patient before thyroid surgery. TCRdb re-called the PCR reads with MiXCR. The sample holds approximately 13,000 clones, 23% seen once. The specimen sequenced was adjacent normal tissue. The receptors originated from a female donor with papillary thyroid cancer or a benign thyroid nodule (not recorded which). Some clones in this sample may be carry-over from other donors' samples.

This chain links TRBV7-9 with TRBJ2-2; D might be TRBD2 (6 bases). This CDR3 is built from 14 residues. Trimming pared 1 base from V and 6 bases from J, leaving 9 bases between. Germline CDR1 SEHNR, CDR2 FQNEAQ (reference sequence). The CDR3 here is CASSLVSSAGELFF. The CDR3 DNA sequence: TGTGCCAGCAGCTTAGTCTCTAGCGCCGGGGAGCTGTTTTTT.

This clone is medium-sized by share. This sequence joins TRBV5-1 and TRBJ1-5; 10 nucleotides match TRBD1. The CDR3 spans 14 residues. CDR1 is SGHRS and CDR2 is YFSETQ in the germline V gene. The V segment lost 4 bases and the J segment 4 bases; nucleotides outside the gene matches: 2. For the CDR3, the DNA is TGCGCCAGCAGCCCGGACAGGGGGAATCAGCCCCAGCATTTT. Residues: CASSPDRGNQPQHF.

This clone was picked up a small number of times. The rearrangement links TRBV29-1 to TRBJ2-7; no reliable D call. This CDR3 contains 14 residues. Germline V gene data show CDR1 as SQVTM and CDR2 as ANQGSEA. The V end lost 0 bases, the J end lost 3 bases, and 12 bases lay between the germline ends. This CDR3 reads CSVEDRVTYYEQYF. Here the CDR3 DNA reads TGCAGCGTTGAAGATCGGGTGACCTACTACGAGCAGTACTTC.